Below, 22 T cell receptor beta chains from the same sample are listed, as sequenced in a study of cytomegalovirus exposure and HLA in healthy donors. PCR used 60 Vbeta primers and 13 Jbeta primers. Only in-frame clones appear in the TCRdb table, and some are missing; sequencing was by immunoSEQ multiplex PCR. The ten most abundant clones cover under 2% of a sample with approximately 34,000 clones. The sample was PBMCs. The source is a woman between 40 and 50 years old in good health and CMV-seropositive.

This chain links TRBV7-6 with TRBJ1-3; a weak D match, TRBD1 (5 bases). V was clipped by 0 bases and J by 4 bases, with 19 bases between them. Looked up from germline, CDR1 is SGHVS and CDR2 is FNYEAQ. CDR3 length equals 18 residues. The CDR3 region is CASSLAFPGGRGGNTIYF. The DNA for the CDR3 is TGTGCCAGCAGCTTAGCCTTTCCCGGGGGAAGGGGAGGAAACACCATATATTTT.

V and J are TRBV10-3 and TRBJ2-5; weak D call: TRBD2 (5 bases). Trimming shortened V by 6 bases and J by 5 bases, and 22 bases separated the two germline ends. This CDR3 contains 16 residues. Germline lookup yields CDR1 ENHRY and CDR2 SYGVKD. As DNA, the CDR3 is TGTGCCATCAGGGCATCGGGGAAGGGCCCTCGGGAGACCCAGTACTTC. It yields the protein CAIRASGKGPRETQYF.

This sequence joins TRBV28 and TRBJ2-3; tentative D call: TRBD2 (6 bases). V lost 6 bases and J 0 bases, leaving 16 bases between the germline ends. CDR3 length: 16 residues. The V gene's germline CDR1 is MDHEN and CDR2 SYDVKM. CDR3 in amino acids: CASRPPGLPSTDTQYF. The CDR3 nucleotides read TGTGCCAGCAGGCCTCCGGGACTTCCTAGCACAGATACGCAGTATTTT. The full variable domain, its missing parts supplied by reference TRBV28 and TRBJ2-3, is DVKVTQSSRYLVKRTGEKVFLECVQDMDHENMFWYRQDPGLGLRLIYFSYDVKMKEKGDIPEGYSVSREKKERFSLILESASTNQTSMYLCASRPPGLPSTDTQYFGPGTRLTVL.

V is TRBV7-8 and J is TRBJ2-3, with a tentative D call TRBD1 (6 bases). Trimming removed 3 bases at V and 2 bases at J, with 15 bases between. CDR1 and CDR2 from the germline V gene are SGHVS and FQNEAQ. This CDR3 spans 16 amino acids. CDR3 DNA sequence: TGTGCCAGCAGCTTGACCTTGCAGGGGTACACAGATACGCAGTATTTT. Translated: CASSLTLQGYTDTQYF.

The chain employs TRBV5-3 and TRBJ2-7, with D hard to call. TRBV5-3 qualifies as an ORF whose function is uncertain. The CDR3 sequence is 14 residues long. Trimming removed 5 bases at V and 0 bases at J, with 12 bases between. CDR3 protein: CARRRQTHSYEQYF. The CDR3 region has the DNA TGTGCCAGAAGACGACAAACTCACTCCTACGAGCAGTACTTC.

The chain uses TRBV5-4 and TRBJ1-6; D might be TRBD1 (6 bases). Germline V gene data show CDR1 as SGHNT and CDR2 as YYREEE (reference sequence). The V and J ends lost 2 bases and 7 bases respectively, with 13 bases between them. The CDR3 totals 15 residues. The CDR3 DNA reads TGTGCCAGCAGCTTCGAGAGGACAGTCAATTCACCCCTCCACTTT. This encodes CASSFERTVNSPLHF.

This chain uses TRBV18 with TRBJ1-4; no reliable D call. In germline, CDR1 is KGHSH, CDR2 LQKENI. Trimming removed 0 bases at V and 8 bases at J, with 10 bases between. The CDR3 sequence is 14 residues long. CDR3 DNA sequence: TGTGCCAGCTCACCACCGAGCCCCGTAGAAAAACTGTTTTTT. It specifies CASSPPSPVEKLFF.

The chain employs TRBV5-1 and TRBJ2-5, with 7 positions matching TRBD1. CDR1 SGHRS and CDR2 YFSETQ come from the germline V gene. This CDR3 contains 16 residues. V shed 0 bases, J shed 4 bases, and the junction held 9 bases outside the gene matches. CDR3 loop: CASSLVARQGRETQYF. DNA for the CDR3: TGCGCCAGCAGCTTGGTCGCAAGACAGGGTCGAGAGACCCAGTACTTC.

This sequence joins TRBV7-2 and TRBJ1-1; a weak D match, TRBD1 (6 bases). The CDR3 is 14 amino acids. CDR1 is SGHTA, CDR2 FQGNSA, per germline. V was shortened by 6 bases and J by 0 bases, with 11 bases between the two germline ends. The CDR3 nucleotides read TGTGCCAGCAGACCAGGACAGATGAACACTGAAGCTTTCTTT. Protein product: CASRPGQMNTEAFF.

The V and J genes are TRBV28 and TRBJ2-5; 8 nucleotides line up with TRBD1. Trimming took 6 bases from V and 9 from J; bases not matched to a gene: 15. The germline gives CDR1 MDHEN, CDR2 SYDVKM. The CDR3 is 15 amino acids. The chain's CDR3 is CASSSTPRGQRAQYF. The CDR3 bases are TGTGCCAGCAGCTCAACCCCCAGGGGGCAAAGGGCCCAGTACTTC.

CDR3 DNA: TGTGCCAGCAGTTTAGCCGGGACTGAAGCTTTCTTT. Its translation: CASSLAGTEAFF. The chain couples TRBV28 to TRBJ1-1; D not resolved. The CDR3 is 12 residues long. Trimming took off 2 bases at V and 5 bases at J, with 6 bases between the two ends. Germline V lookup: CDR1 MDHEN, CDR2 SYDVKM.

The rearrangement links TRBV11-1 to TRBJ1-2, with 7 bases fitting TRBD1. The V gene end was trimmed by 10 bases and the J gene end by 8 bases; junction bases not matched to a gene: 16. This CDR3 spans 14 amino acids. In germline, CDR1 is SGHAT, CDR2 FQDESV (reference sequence). CDR3 protein: CATYDRDDRDGYTF. The CDR3 DNA sequence: TGTGCCACCTACGACAGGGACGATCGGGACGGCTACACCTTC.

The rearrangement uses TRBV11-1 and TRBJ2-2, with D tentatively TRBD2 (5 bases). The CDR3 contains 15 residues. Trimming shortened V by 5 bases and J by 7 bases, and 17 bases separated the two germline ends. Germline V lookup: CDR1 SGHAT, CDR2 FQDESV (reference sequence). This CDR3 is CASSPLPGSVGELFF. CDR3 nucleotides: TGTGCCAGCAGCCCCTTGCCGGGGAGCGTCGGGGAGCTGTTTTTT.

J is TRBJ2-3 and V is TRBV7-2; possible D gene TRBD1, 6 bases. V was trimmed by 2 bases and J by 4 bases, leaving 13 bases between them. There are 15 residues in the CDR3. The germline V gene encodes CDR1 SGHTA and CDR2 FQGNSA. CDR3 nucleotides: TGTGCCAGCAGCTTACAGGGGACGAGCGCAGATACGCAGTATTTT. Translation: CASSLQGTSADTQYF.

This sequence joins TRBV5-1 and TRBJ2-5; 13 bases fit TRBD2. CDR1 is SGHRS and CDR2 is YFSETQ in the germline V gene. The V segment lost 4 bases and the J segment 4 bases; nucleotides outside the gene matches: 4. This CDR3 region has 15 residues. CDR3 loop: CASSRLAGGGETQYF. In DNA form, the CDR3 reads TGCGCCAGCAGCCGACTAGCGGGGGGTGGAGAGACCCAGTACTTC.

The rearrangement uses TRBV10-2 and TRBJ2-2; no clear D gene. Trimming stripped 0 bases from V and 0 bases from J, with 11 bases between. This CDR3 contains 17 residues. Germline CDR1 and CDR2: WSHSY and SAAADI. The CDR3 region is CASSESRRPSNTGELFF. The CDR3 DNA is TGCGCCAGCAGTGAGTCTCGGAGACCCTCGAACACCGGGGAGCTGTTTTTT.

CDR3: CASRFERDKRNEQFF. Here the CDR3 DNA reads TGTGCCAGCAGGTTTGAGCGGGATAAGAGAAATGAGCAGTTCTTC. V gene TRBV6-1 combines with J gene TRBJ2-1, with TRBD2 identical over 7 bases. Germline V gene data show CDR1 as MNHNS and CDR2 as SASEGT. Trimming at V came to 6 bases and at J to 7 bases, leaving 12 bases not matched to a gene. The CDR3 loop spans 15 amino acids.

Of note for this clone: The junction departs from the called germline gene at one end, perhaps through a read error. The chain recombines TRBV7-7 with TRBJ2-2; 8 positions agree with TRBD1. This CDR3 is 15 amino acids long. The germline V gene has CDR1 SSHAT and CDR2 FNYEAQ (reference sequence). CDR3 amino acids: CASSPDRGKGGELFF. For the CDR3, the DNA is TGTGCTAGCAGCCCCGACAGGGGAAAAGGCGGGGAGCTGTTTTTT.

The chain carries TRBV6-1 and TRBJ2-2; TRBD2 matches at 9 bases. Per germline, CDR1 MNHNS and CDR2 SASEGT. V shed 2 bases and J 3 bases; nucleotides not matched to a gene: 10. The CDR3 runs to 18 residues. In nucleotides, the CDR3 is TGTGCCAGCAGTGAAATTTCTAGGGCGGGGGGGCACACCGGGGAGCTGTTTTTT. Protein product: CASSEISRAGGHTGELFF.

The chain joins TRBV5-1 to TRBJ2-5, with TRBD1 identical over 7 bases. The CDR3 covers 13 residues. The ends lost 6 bases at V and 4 bases at J; junction bases unmatched: 6. Germline V CDR1 and CDR2: SGHRS, YFSETQ. In DNA form, the CDR3 reads TGCGCCAGCACCCGGAACAGGGGAGAGACCCAGTACTTC. Protein: CASTRNRGETQYF. The full variable domain, its missing parts supplied by reference TRBV5-1 and TRBJ2-5, is KAGVTQTPRYLIKTRGQQVTLSCSPISGHRSVSWYQQTPGQGLQFLFEYFSETQRNKGNFPGRFSGRQFSNSRSEMNVSTLELGDSALYLCASTRNRGETQYFGPGTRLLVL.

The CDR3 sequence: CASREYPSYNSPLHF. As DNA, the CDR3 is TGTGCCAGCAGAGAATATCCCTCCTATAATTCACCCCTCCACTTT. The gene calls are TRBV6-1 and TRBJ1-6; no firm D call. From germline, CDR1 is MNHNS and CDR2 SASEGT. Trimming stripped 6 bases from V and 0 bases from J, with 9 bases between. The CDR3 is made up of 15 amino acids.

The rearrangement joins TRBV5-6 to TRBJ1-5; TRBD1 might be the D (5 bases). The V end lost 4 bases, the J end lost 4 bases, and 9 bases lay between the germline ends. CDR1 is SGHDT, CDR2 YYEEEE, per germline. This CDR3 comprises 13 residues. In DNA form, the CDR3 reads TGTGCCAGCAGCGGGGGAGGTAATCAGCCCCAGCATTTT. It encodes CASSGGGNQPQHF.